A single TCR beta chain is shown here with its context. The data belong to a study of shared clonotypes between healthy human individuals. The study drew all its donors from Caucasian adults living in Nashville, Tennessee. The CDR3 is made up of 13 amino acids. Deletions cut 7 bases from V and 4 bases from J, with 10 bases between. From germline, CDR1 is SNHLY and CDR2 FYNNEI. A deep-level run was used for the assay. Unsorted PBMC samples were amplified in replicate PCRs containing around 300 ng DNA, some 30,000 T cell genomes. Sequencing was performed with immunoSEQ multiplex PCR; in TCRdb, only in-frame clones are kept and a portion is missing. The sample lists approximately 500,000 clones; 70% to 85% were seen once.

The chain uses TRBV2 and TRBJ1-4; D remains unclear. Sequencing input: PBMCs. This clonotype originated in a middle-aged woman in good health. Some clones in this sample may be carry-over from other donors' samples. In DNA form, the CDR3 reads TGTGCCAGCAACCCGGGCCATAATGAAAAACTGTTTTTT. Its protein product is CASNPGHNEKLFF.